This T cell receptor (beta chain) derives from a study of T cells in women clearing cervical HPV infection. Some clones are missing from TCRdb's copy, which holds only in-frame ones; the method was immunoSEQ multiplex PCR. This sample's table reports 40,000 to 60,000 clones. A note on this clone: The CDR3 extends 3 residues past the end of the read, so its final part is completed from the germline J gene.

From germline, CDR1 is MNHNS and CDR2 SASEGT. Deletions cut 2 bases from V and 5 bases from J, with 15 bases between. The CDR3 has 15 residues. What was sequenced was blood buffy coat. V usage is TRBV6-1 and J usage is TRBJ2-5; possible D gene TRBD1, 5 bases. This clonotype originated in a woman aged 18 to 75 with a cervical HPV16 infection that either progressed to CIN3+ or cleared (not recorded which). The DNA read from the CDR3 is TGTGCCAGCAGTGAATGGGGCGGAACTGGGGAGACC. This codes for CASSEWGGTGET. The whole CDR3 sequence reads CASSEWGGTGETQYF.